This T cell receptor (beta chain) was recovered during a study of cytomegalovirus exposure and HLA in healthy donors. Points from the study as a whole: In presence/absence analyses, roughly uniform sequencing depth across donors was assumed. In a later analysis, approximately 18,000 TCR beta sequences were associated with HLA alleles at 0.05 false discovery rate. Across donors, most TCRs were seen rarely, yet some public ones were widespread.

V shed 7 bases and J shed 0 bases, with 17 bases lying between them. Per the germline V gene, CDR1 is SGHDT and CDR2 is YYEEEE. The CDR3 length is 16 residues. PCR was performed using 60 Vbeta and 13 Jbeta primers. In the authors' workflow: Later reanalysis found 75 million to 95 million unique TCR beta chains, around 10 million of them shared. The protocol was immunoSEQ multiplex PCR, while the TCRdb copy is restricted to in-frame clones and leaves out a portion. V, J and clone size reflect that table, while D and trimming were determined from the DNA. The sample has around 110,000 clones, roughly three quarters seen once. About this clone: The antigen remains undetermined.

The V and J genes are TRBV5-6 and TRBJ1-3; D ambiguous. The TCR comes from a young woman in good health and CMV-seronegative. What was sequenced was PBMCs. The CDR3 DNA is TGTGCCAGCGGCAGCGCGGACCTAGCCTCTGGAAACACCATATATTTT. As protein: CASGSADLASGNTIYF. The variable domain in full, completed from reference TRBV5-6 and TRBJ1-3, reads DAGVTQSPTHLIKTRGQQVTLRCSPKSGHDTVSWYQQALGQGPQFIFQYYEEEERQRGNFPDRFSGHQFPNYSSELNVNALLLGDSALYLCASGSADLASGNTIYFGEGSWLTVV.